The T cell receptor beta chain under discussion was sequenced for a study of neoadjuvant anti-PD-1 for oral cavity cancer. Indicated time point: after neoadjuvant nivolumab, at surgical resection. Using immunoSEQ multiplex PCR, the repertoire was profiled, and TCRdb retains in-frame clones only, with some absent. The sample has 7,600 or so clones; 55% to 70% are singletons. The sequencing here drew on PBMCs, taken after nivolumab (anti-PD-1) treatment. This sequence was found in a person aged 40 to 85 with oral cavity squamous cell carcinoma.

CDR3 bases: TGTGCCAGCAGCCAGACACATAACACTGAAGCTTTCTTT. Translating gives CASSQTHNTEAFF. V and J are TRBV7-6 and TRBJ1-1; D remains ambiguous. Germline V gene lookup returns CDR1 SGHVS and CDR2 FNYEAQ. The CDR3 runs to 13 residues. V dropped 5 bases and J dropped 2 bases, with 9 bases sitting between them.